Ten or more counts support the clone carrying this TCR beta chain. Its antigen is unknown. The read gets to within 3 residues of the CDR3 end, and the germline J gene fills in the rest. These data belong to a study of T cell clonality in common variable immunodeficiency. The assay was immunoSEQ multiplex PCR, and TCRdb's table has in-frame clones only and misses some. The specimen has 30,000 to 40,000 clones, none found just once. Points from the study as a whole: Reportedly, TCR beta sequences from common variable immunodeficiency showed fewer deletions and N-nucleotide insertions.

J was trimmed by 5 bases and V by 9 bases; bases with no gene match: 16. Per the germline V gene, CDR1 is SGHRS and CDR2 is YFSETQ. This CDR3 contains 16 residues. V usage is TRBV5-1 and J usage is TRBJ2-1, with 8 nucleotides matching TRBD2. This clonotype was obtained from a human donor with common variable immunodeficiency. The specimen was peripheral blood mononuclear cells. CDR3 amino acids: CANQPGGVETNNEQFF. The sequenced CDR3 bases are TGCGCCAACCAACCGGGGGGGGTCGAGACCAACAATGAG.